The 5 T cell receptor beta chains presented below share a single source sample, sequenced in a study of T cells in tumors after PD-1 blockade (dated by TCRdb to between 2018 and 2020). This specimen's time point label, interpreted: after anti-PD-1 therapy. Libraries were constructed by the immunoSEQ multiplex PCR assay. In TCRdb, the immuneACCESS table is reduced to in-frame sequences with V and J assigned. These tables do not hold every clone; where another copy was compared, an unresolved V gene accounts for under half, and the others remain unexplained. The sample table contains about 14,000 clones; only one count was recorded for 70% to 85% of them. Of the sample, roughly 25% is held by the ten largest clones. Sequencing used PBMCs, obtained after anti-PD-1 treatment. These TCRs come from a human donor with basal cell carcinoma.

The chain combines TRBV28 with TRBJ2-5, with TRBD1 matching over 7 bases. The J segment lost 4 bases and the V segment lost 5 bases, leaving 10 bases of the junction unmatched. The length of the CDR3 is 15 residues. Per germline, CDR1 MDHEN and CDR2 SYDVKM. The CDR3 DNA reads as TGTGCCAGCAGTCCCACCTACAGGGGTGGAGAGACCCAGTACTTC. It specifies CASSPTYRGGETQYF.

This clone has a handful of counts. The CDR3 sequence: CASSSYGGYNEQFF. The CDR3 nucleotides read TGTGCCAGCAGTTCCTACGGGGGCTACAATGAGCAGTTCTTC. The J gene is TRBJ2-1, the V gene TRBV6-2 or TRBV6-3; tentative D call: TRBD2 (6 bases). CDR3 size: 14 residues. Deletions cut 4 bases from V and 3 bases from J, with 10 bases between. Germline CDR1 reads MNHEY; CDR2 reads SVGEGT.

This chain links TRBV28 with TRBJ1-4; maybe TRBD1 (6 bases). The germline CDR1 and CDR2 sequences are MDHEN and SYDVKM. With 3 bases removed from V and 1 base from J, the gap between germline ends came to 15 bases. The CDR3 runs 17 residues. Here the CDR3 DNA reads TGTGCCAGCAGTTTGGGTAACAGGGTTAGAACTAATGAAAAACTGTTTTTT. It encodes CASSLGNRVRTNEKLFF. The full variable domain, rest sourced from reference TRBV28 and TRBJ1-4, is DVKVTQSSRYLVKRTGEKVFLECVQDMDHENMFWYRQDPGLGLRLIYFSYDVKMKEKGDIPEGYSVSREKKERFSLILESASTNQTSMYLCASSLGNRVRTNEKLFFGSGTQLSVL.

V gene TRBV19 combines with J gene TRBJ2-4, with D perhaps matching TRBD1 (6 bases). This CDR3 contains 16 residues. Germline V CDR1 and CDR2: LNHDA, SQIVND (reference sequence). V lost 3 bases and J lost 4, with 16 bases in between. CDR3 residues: CASSMGAPREKNIQYF. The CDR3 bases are TGTGCCAGTAGTATGGGGGCCCCCAGGGAGAAAAACATTCAGTACTTC. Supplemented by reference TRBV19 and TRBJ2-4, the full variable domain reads DGGITQSPKYLFRKEGQNVTLSCEQNLNHDAMYWYRQDPGQGLRLIYYSQIVNDFQKGDIAEGYSVSREKKESFPLTVTSAQKNPTAFYLCASSMGAPREKNIQYFGAGTRLSVL.

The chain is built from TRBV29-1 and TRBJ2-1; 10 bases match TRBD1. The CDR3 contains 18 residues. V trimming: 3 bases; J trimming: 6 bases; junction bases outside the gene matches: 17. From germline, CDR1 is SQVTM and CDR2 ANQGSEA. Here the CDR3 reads CSVDGVTGDRGSGNEQFF. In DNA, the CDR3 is TGCAGCGTTGATGGTGTGACCGGGGACAGGGGAAGTGGCAATGAGCAGTTCTTC.